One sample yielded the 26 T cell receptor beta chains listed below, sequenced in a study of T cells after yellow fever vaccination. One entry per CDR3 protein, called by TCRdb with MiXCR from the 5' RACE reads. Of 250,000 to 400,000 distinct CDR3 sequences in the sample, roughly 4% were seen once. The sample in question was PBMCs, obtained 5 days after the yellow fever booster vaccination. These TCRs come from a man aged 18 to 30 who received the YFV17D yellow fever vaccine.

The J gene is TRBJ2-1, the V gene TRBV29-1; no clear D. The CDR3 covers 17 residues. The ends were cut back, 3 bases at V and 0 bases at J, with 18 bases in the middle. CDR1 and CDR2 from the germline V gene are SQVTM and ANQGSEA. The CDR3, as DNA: TGCAGCGTTGAGACGGCCTTGGGAATTAGCTCCTACAATGAGCAGTTCTTC. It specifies CSVETALGISSYNEQFF.

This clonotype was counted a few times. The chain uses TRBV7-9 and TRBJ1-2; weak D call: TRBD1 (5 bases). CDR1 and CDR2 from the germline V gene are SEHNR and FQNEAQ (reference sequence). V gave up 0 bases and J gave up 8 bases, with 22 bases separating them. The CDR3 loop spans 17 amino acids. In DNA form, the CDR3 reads TGTGCCAGCAGCTTAGCGCTTGGGGCTGAAAACTGGAGAGGCTACACCTTC. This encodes CASSLALGAENWRGYTF.

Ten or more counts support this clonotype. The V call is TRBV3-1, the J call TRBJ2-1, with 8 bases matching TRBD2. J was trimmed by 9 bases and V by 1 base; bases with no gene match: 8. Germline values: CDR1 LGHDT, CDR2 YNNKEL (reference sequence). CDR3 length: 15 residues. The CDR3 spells CASSQGVGGAAEQFF. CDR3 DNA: TGTGCCAGCAGCCAAGGGGTCGGGGGGGCCGCTGAGCAGTTCTTC.

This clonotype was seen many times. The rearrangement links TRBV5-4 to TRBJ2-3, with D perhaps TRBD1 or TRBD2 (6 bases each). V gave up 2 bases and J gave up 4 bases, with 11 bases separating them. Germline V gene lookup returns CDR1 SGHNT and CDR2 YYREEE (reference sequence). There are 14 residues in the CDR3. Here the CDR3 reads CASSFRGGPDTQYF. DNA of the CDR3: TGTGCCAGCAGCTTCAGGGGAGGACCAGATACGCAGTATTTT.

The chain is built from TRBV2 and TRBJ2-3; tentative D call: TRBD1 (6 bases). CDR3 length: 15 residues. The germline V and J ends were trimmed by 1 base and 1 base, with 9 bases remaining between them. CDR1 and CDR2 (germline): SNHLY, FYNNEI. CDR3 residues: CASSEVGARTDTQYF. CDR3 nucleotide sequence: TGTGCCAGCAGTGAAGTGGGGGCCCGCACAGATACGCAGTATTTT.

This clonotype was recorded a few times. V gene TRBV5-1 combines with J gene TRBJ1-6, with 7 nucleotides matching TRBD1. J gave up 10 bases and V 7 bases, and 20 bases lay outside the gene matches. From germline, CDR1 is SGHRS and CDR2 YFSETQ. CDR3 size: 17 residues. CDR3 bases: TGCGCCAGCCGCGAAACCGGGGACAGTTTGGTGTGGTCACCCCTCCACTTT. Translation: CASRETGDSLVWSPLHF.

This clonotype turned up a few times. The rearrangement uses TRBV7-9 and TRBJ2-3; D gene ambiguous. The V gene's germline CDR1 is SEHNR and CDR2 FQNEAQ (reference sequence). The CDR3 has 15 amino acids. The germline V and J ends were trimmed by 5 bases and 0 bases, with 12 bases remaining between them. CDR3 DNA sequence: TGTGCCAGCAGCCGGGCGACGGTTAGCACAGATACGCAGTATTTT. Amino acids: CASSRATVSTDTQYF.

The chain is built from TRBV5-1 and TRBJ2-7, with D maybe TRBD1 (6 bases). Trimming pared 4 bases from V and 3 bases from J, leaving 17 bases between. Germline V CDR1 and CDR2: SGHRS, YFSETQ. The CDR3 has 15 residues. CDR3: CASSLRTAPFYEQYF. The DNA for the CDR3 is TGCGCCAGCAGCCTCCGGACAGCCCCCTTCTACGAGCAGTACTTC.

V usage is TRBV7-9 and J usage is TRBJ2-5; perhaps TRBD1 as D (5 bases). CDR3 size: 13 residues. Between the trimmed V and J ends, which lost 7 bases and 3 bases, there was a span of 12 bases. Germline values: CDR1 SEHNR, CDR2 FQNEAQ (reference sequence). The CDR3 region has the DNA TGTGCCAGCAACGCCGACAGTGAAGAGACCCAGTACTTC. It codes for CASNADSEETQYF.

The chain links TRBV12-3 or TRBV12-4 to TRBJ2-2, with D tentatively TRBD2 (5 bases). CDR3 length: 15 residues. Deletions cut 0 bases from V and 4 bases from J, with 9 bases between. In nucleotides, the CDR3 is TGTGCCAGCAGTTTAGCTTACGGAGGCACCGGGGAGCTGTTTTTT. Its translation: CASSLAYGGTGELFF.

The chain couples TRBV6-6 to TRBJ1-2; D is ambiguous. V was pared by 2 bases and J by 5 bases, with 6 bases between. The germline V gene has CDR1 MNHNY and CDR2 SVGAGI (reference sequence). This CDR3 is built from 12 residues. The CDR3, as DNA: TGTGCCAGCAGTTACGCTCGTTATGGCTACACCTTC. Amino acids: CASSYARYGYTF.

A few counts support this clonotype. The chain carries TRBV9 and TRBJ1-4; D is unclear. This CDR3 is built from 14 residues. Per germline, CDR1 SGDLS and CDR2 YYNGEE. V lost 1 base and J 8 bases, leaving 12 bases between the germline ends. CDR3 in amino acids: CASSVNSRGEKLFF. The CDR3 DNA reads TGTGCCAGCAGCGTAAACAGCCGCGGAGAAAAACTGTTTTTT.

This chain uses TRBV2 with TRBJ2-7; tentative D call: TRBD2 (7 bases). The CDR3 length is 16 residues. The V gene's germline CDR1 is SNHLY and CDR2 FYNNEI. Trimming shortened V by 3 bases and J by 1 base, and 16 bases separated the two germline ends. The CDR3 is CASSEGALAVSYEQYF. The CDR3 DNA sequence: TGTGCCAGCAGTGAGGGGGCCCTAGCGGTATCCTACGAGCAGTACTTC.

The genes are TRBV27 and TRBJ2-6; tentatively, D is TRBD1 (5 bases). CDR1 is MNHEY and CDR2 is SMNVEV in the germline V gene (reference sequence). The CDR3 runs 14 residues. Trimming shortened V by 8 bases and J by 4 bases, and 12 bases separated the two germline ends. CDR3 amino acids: CASGQGGGANVLTF. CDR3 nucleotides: TGTGCCAGCGGTCAGGGTGGGGGGGCCAACGTCCTGACTTTC.

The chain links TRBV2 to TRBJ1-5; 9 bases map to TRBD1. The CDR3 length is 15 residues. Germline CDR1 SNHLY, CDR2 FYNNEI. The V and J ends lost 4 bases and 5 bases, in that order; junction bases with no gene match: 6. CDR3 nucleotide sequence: TGTGCCAGCAGTGCTCGAAACAGGGGGCATCAGCCCCAGCATTTT. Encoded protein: CASSARNRGHQPQHF.

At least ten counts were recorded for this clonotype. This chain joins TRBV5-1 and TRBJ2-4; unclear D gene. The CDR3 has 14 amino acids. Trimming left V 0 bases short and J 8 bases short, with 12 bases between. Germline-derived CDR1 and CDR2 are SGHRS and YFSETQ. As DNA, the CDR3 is TGCGCCAGCAGCTTGGTTGCAGGCGAAGACATTCAGTACTTC. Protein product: CASSLVAGEDIQYF.

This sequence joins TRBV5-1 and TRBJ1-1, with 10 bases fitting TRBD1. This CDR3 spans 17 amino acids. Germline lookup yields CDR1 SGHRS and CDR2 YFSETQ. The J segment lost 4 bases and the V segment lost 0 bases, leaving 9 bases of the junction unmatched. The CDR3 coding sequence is TGCGCCAGCAGCTTGGCCGGGACAGGGGATTTGGGCACTGAAGCTTTCTTT. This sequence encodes CASSLAGTGDLGTEAFF. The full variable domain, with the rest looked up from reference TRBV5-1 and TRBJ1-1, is KAGVTQTPRYLIKTRGQQVTLSCSPISGHRSVSWYQQTPGQGLQFLFEYFSETQRNKGNFPGRFSGRQFSNSRSEMNVSTLELGDSALYLCASSLAGTGDLGTEAFFGQGTRLTVV.

As DNA, the CDR3 is TGTGCCAGCAGTTCGGCAGGCAACGGATACGGGGAGCTGTTTTTT. Its protein is CASSSAGNGYGELFF. The chain carries TRBV12-3 or TRBV12-4 and TRBJ2-2; D unresolved. V lost 4 bases to trimming and J lost 7 bases, with 16 bases between them. The CDR3 has 15 residues.

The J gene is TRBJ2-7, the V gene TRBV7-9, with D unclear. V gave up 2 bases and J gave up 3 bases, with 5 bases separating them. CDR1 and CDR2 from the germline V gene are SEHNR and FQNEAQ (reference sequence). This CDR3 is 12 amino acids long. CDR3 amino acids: CASSLIHYEQYF. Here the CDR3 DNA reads TGTGCCAGCAGCTTAATCCACTACGAGCAGTACTTC.

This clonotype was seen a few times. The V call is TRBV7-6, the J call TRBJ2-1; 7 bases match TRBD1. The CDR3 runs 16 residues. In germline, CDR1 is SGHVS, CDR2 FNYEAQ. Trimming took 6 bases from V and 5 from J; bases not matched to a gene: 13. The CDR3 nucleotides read TGTGCCAGCAGTCACATCGTTGGGACAGACCACAATGAGCAGTTCTTC. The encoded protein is CASSHIVGTDHNEQFF. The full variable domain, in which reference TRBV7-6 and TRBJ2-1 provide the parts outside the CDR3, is GAGVSQSPRYKVTKRGQDVALRCDPISGHVSLYWYRQALGQGPEFLTYFNYEAQQDKSGLPNDRFSAERPEGSISTLTIQRTEQRDSAMYRCASSHIVGTDHNEQFFGPGTRLTVL.

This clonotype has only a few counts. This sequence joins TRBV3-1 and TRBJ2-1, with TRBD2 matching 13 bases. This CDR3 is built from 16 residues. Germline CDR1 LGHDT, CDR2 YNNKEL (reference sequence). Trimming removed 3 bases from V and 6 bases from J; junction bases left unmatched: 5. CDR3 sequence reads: CASSHARLAGGNEQFF. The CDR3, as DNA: TGTGCCAGCAGCCACGCCCGACTAGCGGGAGGCAATGAGCAGTTCTTC.

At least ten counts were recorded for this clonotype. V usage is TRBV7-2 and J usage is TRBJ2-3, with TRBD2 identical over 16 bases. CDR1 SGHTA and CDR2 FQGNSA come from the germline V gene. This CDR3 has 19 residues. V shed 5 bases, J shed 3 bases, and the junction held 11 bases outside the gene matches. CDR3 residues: CASSPGTSGGARRTDTQYF. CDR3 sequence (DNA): TGTGCCAGCAGCCCCGGGACTAGCGGGGGGGCTAGAAGAACAGATACGCAGTATTTT.

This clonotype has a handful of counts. The CDR3 region is CATGVGGATNEKLFF. Written as DNA, the CDR3 is TGTGCCACCGGGGTGGGGGGTGCAACTAATGAAAAACTGTTTTTT. The V call is TRBV15, the J call TRBJ1-4, with D perhaps matching TRBD1 (5 bases). The ends were cut back, 8 bases at V and 0 bases at J, with 13 bases in the middle. This CDR3 has 15 residues. Per germline, CDR1 LNHNV and CDR2 YYDKDF (reference sequence).

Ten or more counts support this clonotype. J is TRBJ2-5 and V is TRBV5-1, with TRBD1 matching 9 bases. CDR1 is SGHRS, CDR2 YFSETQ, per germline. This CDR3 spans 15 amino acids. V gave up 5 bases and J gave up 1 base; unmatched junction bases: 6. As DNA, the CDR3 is TGCGCCAGCAGTTTCAACAGGGGGCTCCAAGAGACCCAGTACTTC. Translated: CASSFNRGLQETQYF.

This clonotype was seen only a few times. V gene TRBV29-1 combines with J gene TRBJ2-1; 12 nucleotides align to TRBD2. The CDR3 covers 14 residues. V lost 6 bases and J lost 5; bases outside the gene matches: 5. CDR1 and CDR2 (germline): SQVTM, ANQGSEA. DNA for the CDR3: TGCAGCGTAGTCCTAGCGGGGGGGAACAATGAGCAGTTCTTC. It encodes CSVVLAGGNNEQFF.

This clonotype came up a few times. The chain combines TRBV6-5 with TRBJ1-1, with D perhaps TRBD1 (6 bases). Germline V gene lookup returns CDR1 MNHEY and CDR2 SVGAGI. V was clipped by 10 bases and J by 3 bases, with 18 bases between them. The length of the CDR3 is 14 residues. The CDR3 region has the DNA TGTGCCACCTTTATCGGGACAATCTACACTGAAGCTTTCTTT. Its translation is CATFIGTIYTEAFF.